This T cell receptor beta chain derives from a study (dated by TCRdb to the mid-2010s). With regard to the full study: Whether tumor-infiltrating Tregs in breast cancer are recruited from blood Tregs or converted in situ from other CD4+ T cell subsets was tested. The research as a whole found: The greatest overlap of tumor-infiltrating Treg TCR alpha and beta sequences was with tumor naive CD4+ T cells, followed next by blood naive CD4+ T cells. Rather than covering whole repertoires, validation in the larger cohort was restricted to a single TCR beta V-J rearrangement. Tumor memory CD4+ T cell TCR gene usage clustered with blood and lymph node memory CD4+ cells and lymph node naive CD4+ cells.

Full-length TCR variable regions were amplified by 5' RACE PCR with constant-region reverse primers, and semi-nested PCR with Nested Universal Primer A was subsequently performed. Using the ReliaPrep RNA Cell Miniprep System, total RNA was extracted, and the SMARTer RACE 5'/3' Kit was then used to reverse transcribe the RNA into 5'RACE-ready cDNA. Multiplex adaptors were used to barcode the full-length TCR alpha and beta libraries, which were then sequenced on an Illumina MiSeq. The paper's data handling went like this. For each of nine subset-tissue groups, sequencing data from the five patients were pooled, and the groups were compared by unsupervised clustering of TCR gene usage. The Morisita-Horn index, with shared sequences weighted by their contribution to each repertoire, was used to calculate repertoire similarity. Through fastp at Q25 and MiXCR, TCRdb rebuilt clones from the public reads, retaining in-frame beta chains. A single entry per CDR3 protein holds the most common genes and DNA from its merged rows. The V and J calls were not made by the authors but by TCRdb's processing. In all, the sample holds under 35,000 distinct CDR3 sequences, and roughly 24% of those were seen once. The ten largest clones add up to less than 4% of the sample.

Trimmed from V: 1 base; trimmed from J: 3 bases; junction bases lacking a gene match: 2. CDR3 length: 14 amino acids, cysteine to phenylalanine. Just CDR3 DNA is preserved here, 42 bases in frame from base 1. As encoded in the germline V gene (reference sequence), CDR1 is PRHDT while CDR2 is FYEKMQ. As for this clonotype: Its antigen is not yet known. No base-level quality is on record; no much larger clone is a single base apart.

Naive CD4+ T cells were purified with the Miltenyi Naive CD4+ T Cell Isolation kit, with Tregs depleted using CD25 microbeads. Tregs, naive and memory CD4+ T cells from tumor, blood and ipsilateral draining lymph nodes of roughly 5 breast cancer patients underwent full-length TCR alpha and beta sequencing. Tumor tissue and lymph nodes from ipsilateral axillary dissection were perfused with PBS, minced and digested with collagenase I and hyaluronidase. Mononuclear cells from lymph nodes or over 45 ml of peripheral blood were isolated by Ficoll density gradient centrifugation. A purity exceeding 90% was confirmed by FACS for the sorted cell populations.

The TCR comes from a female donor with breast cancer. The sequenced sample was naive CD4+ T cells sorted from a lymph node. The sample's cell subset or site label, decoded: naive CD4+ T cells, CD4+CD45RA+CD25-. The chain employs TRBV13 and TRBJ2-5, with 7 bases in between that match TRBD1. The CDR3 region reads CASSLAQGEETQYF. Read as DNA, the sequence is TGTGCCAGCAGCTTAGCCCAGGGGGAAGAGACCCAGTACTTC.